These 30 T cell receptor beta chains were sequenced from one sample in a study of CD39 and CD103 CD8 tumor-infiltrating T cells. Assay: immunoSEQ multiplex PCR; the TCRdb copy retains only in-frame clones and omits some. The sample consists of approximately 17,000 clones, about nine tenths of them appearing once. Sequencing was carried out using CD8+ T cells sorted from blood. Sample subset: total memory CD8 T cells (CD45RA-CCR7+/-) from blood or uninvolved lymph node. These TCRs come from a human donor with head and neck squamous cell carcinoma.

The chain carries TRBV6-6 and TRBJ1-6; D remains unclear. V lost 7 bases and J lost 0, with 4 bases in between. This CDR3 has 13 amino acids. Germline CDR1 is MNHNY and CDR2 is SVGAGI (reference sequence). Here the CDR3 DNA reads TGTGCCAGCATGGGCTCCTATAATTCACCCCTCCACTTT. Translation gives CASMGSYNSPLHF.

The rearrangement links TRBV5-8 to TRBJ2-7; unclear D gene. The CDR3 spans 14 residues. V gave up 2 bases and J gave up 2 bases, with 11 bases separating them. The germline gives CDR1 SGHTS, CDR2 YDEGEE. The CDR3 DNA reads as TGTGCCAGCAGCTTCACGGGCGGAACCTACGAGCAGTACTTC. It codes for CASSFTGGTYEQYF.

This clone came up once. The V and J genes are TRBV27 and TRBJ1-6; 8 bases agree with TRBD1. The CDR3 consists of 14 residues. Germline-derived CDR1 and CDR2 are MNHEY and SMNVEV (reference sequence). V lost 3 bases and J lost 9; bases outside the gene matches: 4. The CDR3 loop reads CASSFGRGLSPLHF. For the CDR3, the DNA is TGTGCCAGCAGTTTTGGCAGGGGGCTTTCACCCCTCCACTTT.

The rearrangement links TRBV2 to TRBJ1-2; D not certain. Germline V CDR1 and CDR2: SNHLY, FYNNEI. The CDR3 covers 15 residues. The V and J ends lost 2 bases and 4 bases respectively, with 14 bases between them. This CDR3 reads CASSELERSIYGYTF. The CDR3 DNA follows: TGTGCCAGCAGTGAACTGGAGAGGTCCATCTATGGCTACACCTTC.

This clone came up a few times. The chain carries TRBV4-2 and TRBJ2-3; 9 bases align to TRBD2. The CDR3 is 16 residues long. The V segment lost 0 bases and the J segment 3 bases; nucleotides outside the gene matches: 4. Germline assignment: CDR1 LGHNA and CDR2 YNFKEQ. The CDR3 here is CASSQDQAGGTDTQYF. CDR3 nucleotides: TGTGCCAGCAGCCAAGATCAGGCGGGGGGGACAGATACGCAGTATTTT.

The V and J genes are TRBV23-1 and TRBJ2-7; tentatively, D is TRBD1 (6 bases). TRBV23-1 is labeled an ORF, and its function is uncertain. The V end lost 3 bases, the J end lost 3 bases, and 18 bases lay between the germline ends. The CDR3 totals 16 residues. CDR3 coding DNA: TGCGCCAGCAGTCACCCCAGGGGATGGGGCTTCTACGAGCAGTACTTC. It translates to CASSHPRGWGFYEQYF.

The chain couples TRBV29-1 to TRBJ1-1; TRBD1 matches 8 bases. J gave up 6 bases and V 7 bases, and 10 bases lay outside the gene matches. Germline-derived CDR1 and CDR2 are SQVTM and ANQGSEA. The CDR3 has 13 amino acids. The DNA for the CDR3 is TGCAGCGCGGGCGGACAGGGCCGGGCTGAAGCTTTCTTT. Its protein is CSAGGQGRAEAFF.

The J gene is TRBJ1-1, the V gene TRBV12-5; no definite D call. This CDR3 comprises 13 residues. Trimming pared 5 bases from V and 0 bases from J, leaving 7 bases between. The germline gives CDR1 LGHNT, CDR2 FRNRAP. The CDR3 sequence is CASGIGMNTEAFF. The CDR3, as DNA: TGTGCTAGTGGTATCGGGATGAACACTGAAGCTTTCTTT.

In its sample, this clone was seen once. This chain uses TRBV7-6 with TRBJ1-2; D possibly corresponds to TRBD1 (6 bases). This CDR3 is built from 13 residues. Germline V gene lookup returns CDR1 SGHVS and CDR2 FNYEAQ. Trimming cost V 5 bases and J 4 bases, with 11 bases left between them. The CDR3 region has the DNA TGTGCCAGCAGCGCGTCAGGGGTCTATGGCTACACCTTC. Amino acids: CASSASGVYGYTF.

The chain joins TRBV30 to TRBJ2-3; 9 bases agree with TRBD1. The CDR3 runs 16 residues. The germline V gene has CDR1 GTSNPN and CDR2 SVGIG (reference sequence). J gave up 4 bases and V 2 bases, and 10 bases lay outside the gene matches. The CDR3 DNA sequence: TGTGCCTGGAGTACTCCCTACAGGGGGCTGGCAGATACGCAGTATTTT. This translates into CAWSTPYRGLADTQYF.

The chain carries TRBV7-9 and TRBJ2-1; maybe TRBD2 (5 bases). The CDR3 runs to 15 residues. The germline V gene encodes CDR1 SEHNR and CDR2 FQNEAQ (reference sequence). V was pared by 5 bases and J by 0 bases, with 11 bases between. This CDR3 reads CASSASGYSYNEQFF. The DNA for the CDR3 is TGTGCCAGCAGCGCCAGCGGATACTCCTACAATGAGCAGTTCTTC.

The chain is built from TRBV4-1 and TRBJ2-2; D possibly uses TRBD1 or TRBD2 (5 bases each). Germline V gene data show CDR1 as MGHRA and CDR2 as YSYEKL. V lost 4 bases and J lost 4, with 16 bases in between. The CDR3 has 16 residues. The CDR3 sequence: CASSLSGSSGTGELFF. The CDR3 nucleotides read TGCGCCAGCAGCCTTTCAGGGAGCTCGGGCACCGGGGAGCTGTTTTTT.

The chain recombines TRBV19 with TRBJ1-5; no clear D gene. Per germline, CDR1 LNHDA and CDR2 SQIVND (reference sequence). The CDR3 is made up of 15 amino acids. With 1 base removed from V and 0 bases from J, the gap between germline ends came to 7 bases. The CDR3 sequence is CASSIGTYSNQPQHF. As DNA, the CDR3 is TGTGCCAGTAGTATAGGAACTTATAGCAATCAGCCCCAGCATTTT.

This clone was seen once. V usage is TRBV5-6 and J usage is TRBJ2-3, with D perhaps matching TRBD2 (5 bases). CDR1 and CDR2 (germline): SGHDT, YYEEEE. The V gene lost 0 bases and the J gene lost 9 bases, with 17 bases spanning the gap. The CDR3 totals 15 residues. The CDR3 sequence: CASSLATGIWRTQYF. The CDR3 region has the DNA TGTGCCAGCAGCTTGGCCACGGGGATCTGGAGGACGCAGTATTTT.

This rearrangement joins TRBV9 to TRBJ2-7, with 15 bases aligning to TRBD2. CDR1 SGDLS and CDR2 YYNGEE come from the germline V gene. V trimming: 5 bases; J trimming: 4 bases; junction bases outside the gene matches: 7. The CDR3 extends over 16 amino acids. CDR3 sequence (DNA): TGTGCCAGCAGTCCCGGGACTAGCGGGGGGCTTTACGAGCAGTACTTC. Its translation is CASSPGTSGGLYEQYF.

CDR3 DNA: TGTGCCAGCAGGTTTCGACAGGGGGTAAATTCACCCCTCCACTTT. Residues: CASRFRQGVNSPLHF. The chain recombines TRBV27 with TRBJ1-6, with 9 bases lining up with TRBD1. CDR3 size: 15 residues. The V and J ends lost 6 bases and 7 bases, in that order; junction bases with no gene match: 7. CDR1 and CDR2 (germline): MNHEY, SMNVEV (reference sequence).

The CDR3 spells CASSYEGHNSPLHF. The CDR3 DNA follows: TGTGCCAGCAGTTACGAGGGCCATAATTCACCCCTCCACTTT. The chain uses TRBV6-6 and TRBJ1-6; unclear D gene. This CDR3 contains 14 residues. V lost 2 bases, J lost 5 bases, and 7 bases lay in between. Germline V gene data show CDR1 as MNHNY and CDR2 as SVGAGI (reference sequence).

V usage is TRBV6-1 and J usage is TRBJ2-7; no clear D. This CDR3 has 12 amino acids. The V and J ends lost 6 bases and 5 bases respectively, with 11 bases between them. Germline V gene sequence: CDR1 MNHNS, CDR2 SASEGT. The CDR3: CASSYATDEQYF. DNA for the CDR3: TGTGCCAGCAGCTATGCGACTGACGAGCAGTACTTC.

The chain is built from TRBV7-9 and TRBJ1-2; D uncertain. The V end was cut by 5 bases, the J end by 2 bases, with 21 bases between. This CDR3 has 17 residues. Germline V lookup: CDR1 SEHNR, CDR2 FQNEAQ (reference sequence). Here the CDR3 reads CASSPSGTGVYNYGYTF. CDR3 nucleotide sequence: TGTGCCAGCAGCCCTTCCGGTACTGGGGTTTACAACTATGGCTACACCTTC.

A single count supports this clone. J is TRBJ2-1 and V is TRBV7-9, with D maybe TRBD2 (6 bases). The CDR3 length is 14 residues. Trimming shortened V by 8 bases and J by 1 base, and 12 bases separated the two germline ends. From germline, CDR1 is SEHNR and CDR2 FQNEAQ (reference sequence). The CDR3 nucleotides read TGTGCCAGCCTCCCTCGGGGGTCCTACAATGAGCAGTTCTTC. Its translation is CASLPRGSYNEQFF. The entire variable domain, with the rest obtained from reference TRBV7-9 and TRBJ2-1, is as follows: DTGVSQNPRHKITKRGQNVTFRCDPISEHNRLYWYRQTLGQGPEFLTYFQNEAQLEKSRLLSDRFSAERPKGSFSTLEIQRTEQGDSAMYLCASLPRGSYNEQFFGPGTRLTVL.

This clone appeared once. This chain connects TRBV6-5 to TRBJ1-2, with 7 bases identical to TRBD1. CDR1 MNHEY and CDR2 SVGAGI come from the germline V gene. The CDR3 contains 16 residues. V dropped 0 bases and J dropped 8; count of bases not matched to a gene: 12. The CDR3 region has the DNA TGTGCCAGCAGTTACTCGGTGGGACAGAGCCTCGGGGGCTACACCTTC. As protein: CASSYSVGQSLGGYTF.

The chain recombines TRBV30 with TRBJ2-7, with D perhaps assigned TRBD1 or TRBD2 (5 bases each). Germline V gene data show CDR1 as GTSNPN and CDR2 as SVGIG (reference sequence). The CDR3 loop spans 13 amino acids. The ends were cut back, 4 bases at V and 2 bases at J, with 12 bases in the middle. CDR3 protein: CAWTPGTAYEQYF. The CDR3 coding sequence is TGTGCCTGGACGCCCGGGACCGCCTACGAGCAGTACTTC.

The V gene is TRBV19, the J gene TRBJ1-1; TRBD1 matches at 9 bases. Germline trimming cut 8 bases from V and 4 bases from J; bases unmatched to any gene: 8. This CDR3 has 14 residues. Germline assignment: CDR1 LNHDA and CDR2 SQIVND (reference sequence). CDR3 nucleotides: TGTGCCAGTCAGAACAGGGGGCTGGCCACTGAAGCTTTCTTT. It is translated as CASQNRGLATEAFF.

This CDR3 is CASSFGSRVYNEQFF. Written as DNA, the CDR3 is TGTGCCAGCAGCTTTGGTTCCAGGGTATACAATGAGCAGTTCTTC. The rearrangement links TRBV13 to TRBJ2-1; possible D gene TRBD1, 5 bases. V was cut by 3 bases and J by 4 bases, with 13 bases left in between. The V gene's germline CDR1 is PRHDT and CDR2 FYEKMQ (reference sequence). CDR3 size: 15 residues.

The rearrangement uses TRBV9 and TRBJ2-3; 8 positions match TRBD2. V lost 0 bases, J lost 5 bases, and 11 bases stayed unmatched. The CDR3 is made up of 17 amino acids. The germline CDR1 and CDR2 sequences are SGDLS and YYNGEE. The CDR3 is CASSVGSGGAYLDTQYF. CDR3 sequence (DNA): TGTGCCAGCAGCGTAGGCAGCGGGGGAGCCTACTTAGATACGCAGTATTTT.

The chain is built from TRBV9 and TRBJ1-5; D uncertain. CDR1 is SGDLS and CDR2 is YYNGEE in the germline V gene. The CDR3 is 13 residues long. Deletions cut 0 bases from V and 4 bases from J, with 5 bases between. CDR3 amino acids: CASSVVWNQPQHF. The DNA of the CDR3 is TGTGCCAGCAGCGTAGTTTGGAATCAGCCCCAGCATTTT. The entire variable domain, with the rest obtained from reference TRBV9 and TRBJ1-5, is as follows: DSGVTQTPKHLITATGQRVTLRCSPRSGDLSVYWYQQSLDQGLQFLIQYYNGEERAKGNILERFSAQQFPDLHSELNLSSLELGDSALYFCASSVVWNQPQHFGDGTRLSIL.

The chain links TRBV19 to TRBJ1-4; the D is unclear. Between the trimmed V and J ends, which lost 3 bases and 5 bases, there was a span of 10 bases. Germline V lookup: CDR1 LNHDA, CDR2 SQIVND (reference sequence). This CDR3 has 14 amino acids. The CDR3 protein is CASSMVAGNEKLFF. DNA of the CDR3: TGTGCCAGTAGTATGGTGGCGGGGAATGAAAAACTGTTTTTT.

This chain joins TRBV4-1 and TRBJ2-3, with D perhaps TRBD2 (6 bases). Looked up from germline, CDR1 is MGHRA and CDR2 is YSYEKL. The CDR3 spans 15 residues. Trimming cost V 1 base and J 4 bases, with 12 bases left between them. CDR3 nucleotide sequence: TGCGCCAGCAGCCAAGGATGGGCTAGCGCAGATACGCAGTATTTT. This translates into CASSQGWASADTQYF.

V and J are TRBV5-3 and TRBJ1-1, with 7 bases matching TRBD1. TRBV5-3 counts as an open reading frame of uncertain function. The CDR3 totals 13 residues. Trimming at V came to 4 bases and at J to 5 bases, leaving 5 bases not matched to a gene. CDR3 protein: CARSRQGRTEAFF. CDR3 bases: TGTGCCAGAAGCCGACAGGGACGAACTGAAGCTTTCTTT.

The chain has TRBV19 and TRBJ2-1, with D perhaps matching TRBD1 or TRBD2 (5 bases each). The CDR3 sequence is 15 residues long. V dropped 9 bases and J dropped 9 bases, with 24 bases sitting between them. CDR1 and CDR2 (germline): LNHDA, SQIVND (reference sequence). CDR3 region: CASEIAGTGAGEQFF. In nucleotides, the CDR3 is TGTGCCAGCGAAATCGCCGGGACCGGCGCGGGTGAGCAGTTCTTC.